Included here is one T cell receptor beta chain sequence, with context. This clonotype was observed a few times. Its antigen is still unknown. Base-call qualities are not available, and no considerably larger clone is one nucleotide away. The sample originates from a study of blood T cells in healthy people across ages (dated by TCRdb to the mid-2010s). The study in broad terms: In model experiments, template switching captured roughly one uniquely barcoded TCR beta cDNA molecule for every two T cells. To track age-related changes in TCR beta repertoire diversity, the study relied on deep sequencing normalized with unique cDNA molecular identifiers. Donors were grouped into four age groups: young (average roughly 15 years), middle-aged (39), aged (about 60) and long-lived (approximately 78). To avoid experimental bias, donors of different ages were randomly spread across the sequencing lanes. The study analyzed two additional independent replicas of 1 million unique cDNA reads from the same blood draw for two donors, one aged 18 to 30 and one aged 80 or older. The paper's findings and limits, for the study overall: The percentage of naive T cells measured by flow cytometry correlated strongly with observed TCR beta diversity. The long-lived group showed more naive CD4+ T cells, fewer expanded clones and increased TCR diversity than the aged group, suggesting age selection. Total diversity estimates from one million sequenced T cells were considered lower bounds and underestimates. Because profiling used bulk unsorted PBMCs, naive and antigen-experienced compartments could not be compared conclusively. The CMV infection status of donors was not known, potentially confounding age-related changes in expanded clonotypes. As age increased, observed TCR beta diversity per million T cells dropped in a roughly linear way, and a significant reduction was already evident by age 40.

The receptor library was made with 5' RACE. Instrument on record: Illumina HiSeq 2500. A second PCR of roughly 6 to 11 cycles was run with a J-beta primer mix and a sample-barcoded 5' primer. Each TCR beta cDNA molecule received a unique molecular identifier from a template-switch 5' adaptor carrying 12 random nucleotides. At least 2.5 million CDR3-containing paired-end reads were obtained from each sample. All of the RNA was converted into first-strand cDNA using the Mint cDNA synthesis kit, with a TRBC-specific oligonucleotide serving as the primer. After uracil-DNA glycosylase treatment, a first 18-cycle PCR used universal primers M1SS and BC2_uni_R on all cDNA. The paper's processing steps were these. Each sample was normalized by randomly selecting 1 million high-quality reads, each carrying a distinct molecular identifier. Reads sharing molecular identifiers were discarded rather than binned into consensus sequences. MiTCR, run with a Q25 quality threshold and the strictest error-elimination algorithm, handled CDR3 identification, clonotype clustering and error correction. A nonparametric unseen species model using Euler transformation provided a lower-bound estimate of total TCR beta diversity. Through fastp at Q25 and MiXCR, TCRdb rebuilt clones from the public reads, retaining in-frame beta chains. A single entry per CDR3 protein holds the most common genes and DNA from its merged rows. For this entry, the V and J calls and clone size follow TCRdb and not the study's own pipeline. The sample table contains 850,000 to 1,100,000 distinct CDR3 sequences; only one count was recorded for approximately 38% of them. The ten largest clones represent under 15% of the sample.

The donors were about 40 Caucasian individuals from Russia, aged about 6 to 95 years, who were systemically healthy. Ten milliliters of peripheral blood were drawn from each donor into EDTA-treated Vacutainer tubes. Ficoll-Paque density-gradient centrifugation was used to isolate PBMCs, with at least 7 million per sample. Trizol reagent was used to extract total RNA from the PBMCs, yielding at least 6 micrograms per sample. For every donor, an aliquot of PBMCs went through flow cytometry to measure the percentages of naive CD45RAhigh/CD27high T cells. Its CDR3 holds 12 amino acids, cysteine through phenylalanine. Only CDR3 DNA remains: 36 bases, in frame from the first base. The junction shows trimming of 6 bases on V and 1 base on J, plus 9 bases between the germline ends. Taken from the germline V gene (reference sequence), the CDR1 and CDR2 loops are DFQATT and SNEGSKA.

The specimen was blood. The sequence is built from TRBV20-1 and TRBJ1-1, with an unclear D gene assignment. The TCR was taken from a man between 18 and 29 years old in good health. The CDR3 protein sequence reads: CSAGRRNTEAFF. The nucleotide sequence is given as TGCAGTGCAGGGCGACGGAACACTGAAGCTTTCTTT.